A selection of T cell receptor beta chains follows, all from one sample in a study of CD8+ T cells in alopecia areata. Clones were sequenced by immunoSEQ multiplex PCR, and TCRdb holds only the in-frame ones, with some missing. The sample has fewer than 150,000 clones; around four fifths are singletons. Sample: CD8+ T cells sorted from blood, taken at week 4, from a patient treated with tofacitinib. The source of these receptors is a human donor with alopecia areata. Each CDR3 is given with its conserved first and last residue. Each record gives: clone size, J gene, V gene, CDR3 protein. Rows give clone size only sometimes, using once, few, many, or a class for an expanded clone.

-	TRBJ2-3	TRBV19	CASSMEGASAVHTQYF
-	TRBJ2-3	TRBV9	CASSVAEGFETDTQYF
-	TRBJ1-2	TRBV29-1	CSVEDNGPYYGYTF
-	TRBJ2-2	TRBV27	CASSWGGATGELFF
once	TRBJ2-5	TRBV15	CATSRDEGEETQYF
-	TRBJ2-1	TRBV7-9	CASSLGQVREQFF
-	TRBJ2-5	TRBV12-5	CASGSPETGGDETQYF
-	TRBJ2-3	TRBV23-1	CASSQSIRFSTDTQYF
-	TRBJ2-7	TRBV2	CASSGLSRGQREQYF
-	TRBJ2-7	TRBV5-4	CASSPRASGEQQQYF
-	TRBJ2-3	TRBV29-1	CSVEDPGGGGVADTQYF
-	TRBJ2-1	TRBV27	CASRTGGVYNEQFF
-	TRBJ2-5	TRBV7-9	CASSPRGVNQETQYF
-	TRBJ1-1	TRBV4-1	CASSPEGRLTEAFF
-	TRBJ1-2	TRBV15	CATGGQDYGYTF
-	TRBJ2-1	TRBV7-6	CASSLGNSYNEQFF
-	TRBJ2-1	TRBV14	CASSRMRGPPYNEQFF
-	TRBJ2-5	TRBV4-3	CASSPGAPGRRGETQYF
-	TRBJ2-2	TRBV4-1	CASSQAGQHNGELFF
-	TRBJ2-7	TRBV29-1	CSAQGGRGPRYEQYF
once	TRBJ2-7	TRBV6-1	CATDLGAETSEQYF
-	TRBJ1-1	TRBV29-1	CSVEGGGKWNTEAFF
-	TRBJ2-7	TRBV29-1	CSVEGPAGGDYEQYF
few	TRBJ2-5	TRBV7-8	CASSFSGAAKTQYF
-	TRBJ1-5	TRBV15	CATSRDLSSNQPQHF
-	TRBJ1-5	TRBV7-8	CASSLWVGQPQHF
-	TRBJ2-6	TRBV7-2	CASSLSPSGANVLTF
-	TRBJ2-7	TRBV6-5	CASTSEGLAHEQYF
-	TRBJ2-1	TRBV4-1	CASSQVGLAGDYNEQFF
-	TRBJ2-7	TRBV7-2	CASSLGPGGSEQYF
-	-	TRBV4-3	CASSQGTGRRYEQYF
-	TRBJ2-6	TRBV4-2	CASSQEGTGQVANVLTF
-	TRBJ2-1	TRBV4-3	CASSQDWSSLSYNEQFF
-	TRBJ2-3	TRBV7-9	CASSSSRSGVRTDTQYF
few	TRBJ2-7	TRBV4-1	CASSRTGAHAEQYF
-	TRBJ2-5	TRBV6-5	CASSYSRLQETQYF
-	TRBJ2-5	TRBV19	CASSIAWTNGETQYF
once	TRBJ2-1	TRBV30	CAWSYGTGGMIGQFF
-	TRBJ1-1	TRBV5-1	CASSFSNLGMNTEAFF
once	TRBJ1-1	TRBV4-2	CASSQEAANTEAFF
-	TRBJ1-1	TRBV11-2	CASSGGTAEAFF
few	TRBJ1-2	TRBV7-9	CASSLRDRGSNYGYTF
-	TRBJ2-1	TRBV27	CASSLTRYNEQFF
-	TRBJ1-2	TRBV10-2	CASSQFDNYGYTF
-	TRBJ2-4	TRBV19	CASPGRAHQNIQYF
-	TRBJ2-1	TRBV29-1	CSVDDSLSYNEQFF
few	TRBJ1-1	TRBV9	CASSATSGGTEAFF
-	TRBJ2-7	TRBV6-1	CASSPGTGRYEQYF